Sequencing of this T cell receptor beta chain was carried out in a study of cytomegalovirus exposure and HLA in healthy donors. On this clone: The target antigen is unknown.

13 Jbeta primers and 60 Vbeta primers were used for the PCR. Authors' processing steps: A later analysis counted 80 million or so unique TCR beta chains, 10 million to 12 million shared. Here immunoSEQ multiplex PCR was the method, and the copy in TCRdb shows in-frame clones only, minus some. The DNA gave D and trimming, while V, J and clone size come from that table. The sample lists approximately 180,000 clones, about three quarters seen once, with roughly 1.1% in the top ten. Overall study results and limits: In an earlier analysis, most TCR beta V segments were productive about 87% or about 30% of the time.

Per the germline V gene, CDR1 is SGDLS and CDR2 is YYNGEE. V shed 0 bases and J 3 bases; nucleotides not matched to a gene: 0. The CDR3 is 14 amino acids. Sequencing was performed on PBMCs. The rearrangement joins TRBV9 to TRBJ1-2; 9 bases agree with TRBD1. The clonotype originates from a woman aged 40 to 55 in good health and CMV-seronegative. As DNA, the CDR3 is TGTGCCAGCAGCGTAGACAGGGGGCACTATGGCTACACCTTC. Amino acid sequence: CASSVDRGHYGYTF. Full variable domain (remainder filled in from reference TRBV9 and TRBJ1-2): DSGVTQTPKHLITATGQRVTLRCSPRSGDLSVYWYQQSLDQGLQFLIQYYNGEERAKGNILERFSAQQFPDLHSELNLSSLELGDSALYFCASSVDRGHYGYTFGSGTRLTVV.